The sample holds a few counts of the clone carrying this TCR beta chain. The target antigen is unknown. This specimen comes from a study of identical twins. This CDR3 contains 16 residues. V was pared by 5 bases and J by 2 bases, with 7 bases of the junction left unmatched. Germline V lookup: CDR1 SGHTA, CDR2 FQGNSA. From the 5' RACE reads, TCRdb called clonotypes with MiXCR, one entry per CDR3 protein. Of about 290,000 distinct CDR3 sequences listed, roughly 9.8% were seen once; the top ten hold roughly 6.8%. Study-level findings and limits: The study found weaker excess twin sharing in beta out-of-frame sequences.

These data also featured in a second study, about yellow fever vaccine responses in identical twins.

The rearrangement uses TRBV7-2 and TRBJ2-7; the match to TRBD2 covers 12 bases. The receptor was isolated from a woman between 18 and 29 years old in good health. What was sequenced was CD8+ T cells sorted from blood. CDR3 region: CASSAPTSGGTYEQYF. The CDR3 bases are TGTGCCAGCAGCGCTCCGACTAGCGGGGGCACCTACGAGCAGTACTTC.